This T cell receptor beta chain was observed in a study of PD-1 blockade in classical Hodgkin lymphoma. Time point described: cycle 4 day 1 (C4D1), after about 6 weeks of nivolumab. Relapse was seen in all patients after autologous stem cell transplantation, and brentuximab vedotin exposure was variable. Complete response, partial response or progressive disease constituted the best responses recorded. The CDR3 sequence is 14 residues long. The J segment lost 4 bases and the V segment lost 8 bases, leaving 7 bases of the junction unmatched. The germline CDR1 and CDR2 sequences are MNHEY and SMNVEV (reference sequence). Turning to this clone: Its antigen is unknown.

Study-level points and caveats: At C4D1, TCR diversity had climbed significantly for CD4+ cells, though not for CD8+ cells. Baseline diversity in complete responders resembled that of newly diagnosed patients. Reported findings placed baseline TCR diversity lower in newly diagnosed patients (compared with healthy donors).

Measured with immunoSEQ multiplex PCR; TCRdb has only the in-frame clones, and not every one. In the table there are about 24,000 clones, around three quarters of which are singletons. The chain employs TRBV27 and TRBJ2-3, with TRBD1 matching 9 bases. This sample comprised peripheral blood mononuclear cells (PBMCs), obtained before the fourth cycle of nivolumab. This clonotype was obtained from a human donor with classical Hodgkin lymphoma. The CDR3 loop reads CASGPTGGSDTQYF. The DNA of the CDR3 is TGTGCCAGCGGGCCGACAGGGGGTTCAGATACGCAGTATTTT.